The sequence of this T cell receptor beta chain was determined in a study of CD8 T cells in ankylosing spondylitis. Study-wide points: Seven to nine highly homologous variants made up a TCR beta motif that seemed to typify ankylosing spondylitis blood.

This CDR3 is 15 amino acids long. V dropped 4 bases and J dropped 2; count of bases not matched to a gene: 6. From germline, CDR1 is SGHRS and CDR2 YFSETQ. TCRdb re-called the 5' RACE reads with MiXCR, one entry per CDR3 protein. The sample carries roughly 700,000 distinct CDR3 sequences, around 19% recorded once. This clonotype has just a few counts. Its antigen is undetermined. The clonotype originates from a male donor with ankylosing spondylitis. Sequenced sample: blood, either unsorted or a sorted T cell fraction (not recorded which). This chain uses TRBV5-1 with TRBJ2-3, with 8 nucleotides matching TRBD2. The CDR3 coding sequence is TGCGCCAGCAGCCCCGGACTAGCCAACACAGATACGCAGTATTTT. This gives the protein CASSPGLANTDTQYF.